This T cell receptor beta chain was sequenced during a study of T cell clones after liver transplantation. The wider study: A pre-transplant mixed lymphocyte reaction with TCRbeta sequencing defined graft-donor-reactive clones followed in post-transplant blood. Pre-transplant mixed lymphocyte reactions yielded third-party-reactive TCRbeta sequences as comparators for graft-donor-reactive sequences. HCV positivity affected three of eight recipients; the rest lacked autoimmune or viral indications.

After removal of 7 bases from V and 1 base from J, the junction contained 6 bases not matched to a gene. This CDR3 has 15 amino acids. CDR1 and CDR2 (germline): MNHNY, SVGAGI (reference sequence). Unstimulated PBMCs were sorted into CD3+CD4+ and CD3+CD8+ populations. Here immunoSEQ multiplex PCR was the method, and the copy in TCRdb shows in-frame clones only, minus some. The table lists tens of thousands of clones, more than 90% of them singletons. This TCR derives from a human donor who received a liver transplant. J is TRBJ2-1 and V is TRBV6-6; 8 positions match TRBD2. This specimen consisted of CD4+ T cells from blood, obtained before liver transplant. The CDR3: CASTNIAGSYNEQFF. Written as DNA, the CDR3 is TGTGCCAGCACCAACATAGCGGGATCCTACAATGAGCAGTTCTTC.